The rows below give T cell receptor beta chains drawn from one sample of a study of cytomegalovirus exposure and HLA in healthy donors. Sequencing used immunoSEQ multiplex PCR; TCRdb keeps in-frame clones, though not all of them. The sample holds some 130,000 clones; about 82% are singletons and the top ten take about 4.5%. Specimen: PBMCs. These receptors were taken from a man aged 25-45 years in good health. The CDR3 runs from the conserved cysteine through the conserved F or W. A D gene is named only where the DNA matches it firmly. Clone size is not always given. Where it is, it says once, few, many or a class for expanded clones.

len: 11
v_gene: TRBV6-6
d_gene: -
abundance: -
j_gene: TRBJ2-4
CDR3aa: CASTDKNIQYF
CDR3nt: TGTGCCAGCACAGACAAAAACATTCAGTACTTC

len: 15
v_gene: TRBV7-8
d_gene: -
abundance: -
j_gene: TRBJ2-7
CDR3aa: CASSLGGHSSYEQYF
CDR3nt: TGTGCCAGCAGCTTGGGCGGGCATAGCTCCTACGAGCAGTACTTC

len: 14
v_gene: TRBV19
d_gene: -
abundance: -
j_gene: TRBJ2-1
CDR3aa: CASSTRRPRDEQFF
CDR3nt: TGTGCCAGTAGTACGCGGCGCCCCAGAGATGAGCAGTTCTTC

len: 13
v_gene: TRBV7-2
d_gene: TRBD1
abundance: -
j_gene: TRBJ2-1
CDR3aa: CASSPPTGIEQFF
CDR3nt: TGTGCCAGCAGCCCTCCGACAGGGATTGAGCAGTTCTTC

len: 17
v_gene: TRBV27
d_gene: -
abundance: -
j_gene: TRBJ2-1
CDR3aa: CASIPTRRAPSYNEQFF
CDR3nt: TGTGCCAGCATCCCGACCAGGCGGGCCCCCTCCTACAATGAGCAGTTCTTC

len: 18
v_gene: TRBV7-3
d_gene: TRBD2
abundance: -
j_gene: TRBJ2-2
CDR3aa: CASSSQGVAGDAGGELFF
CDR3nt: TGTGCCAGCAGCTCTCAGGGTGTGGCGGGAGACGCTGGCGGGGAGCTGTTTTTT

len: 13
v_gene: TRBV10-3
d_gene: -
abundance: -
j_gene: TRBJ1-1
CDR3aa: CAISDILNTEAFF
CDR3nt: TGTGCCATCAGTGACATCCTGAACACTGAAGCTTTCTTT

len: 14
v_gene: TRBV18
d_gene: -
abundance: few
j_gene: TRBJ1-1
CDR3aa: CASSPNMGGTEAFF
CDR3nt: TGTGCCAGCTCACCAAACATGGGCGGGACTGAAGCTTTCTTT

len: 14
v_gene: TRBV11-2
d_gene: -
abundance: -
j_gene: TRBJ1-2
CDR3aa: CASSLGREGGGYTF
CDR3nt: TGTGCCAGCAGCTTAGGGCGGGAGGGAGGTGGCTACACCTTC

len: 15
v_gene: TRBV4-1
d_gene: -
abundance: few
j_gene: TRBJ1-5
CDR3aa: CASSQLRDSNQPQHF
CDR3nt: TGCGCCAGCAGCCAGTTGAGGGATAGCAATCAGCCCCAGCATTTT

len: 16
v_gene: TRBV27
d_gene: -
abundance: -
j_gene: TRBJ2-3
CDR3aa: CASSLLEWESTDTQYF
CDR3nt: TGTGCCAGCAGTCTCCTGGAGTGGGAGAGCACAGATACGCAGTATTTT

len: 15
v_gene: TRBV11-2
d_gene: TRBD1
abundance: once
j_gene: TRBJ1-2
CDR3aa: CASSLDGTGPDGYTF
CDR3nt: TGTGCCAGCAGCTTAGATGGGACAGGGCCGGATGGCTACACCTTC

len: 13
v_gene: TRBV7-2
d_gene: -
abundance: -
j_gene: TRBJ1-1
CDR3aa: CASSTDGNTEAFF
CDR3nt: TGTGCCAGCAGCACAGACGGTAACACTGAAGCTTTCTTT

len: 16
v_gene: TRBV9
d_gene: -
abundance: -
j_gene: TRBJ1-3
CDR3aa: CASSPRTGAPGNTIYF
CDR3nt: TGTGCCAGCAGCCCGAGAACAGGAGCCCCTGGAAACACCATATATTTT

len: 15
v_gene: TRBV11-2
d_gene: TRBD1
abundance: few
j_gene: TRBJ1-2
CDR3aa: CASSSYRDSIDGYTF
CDR3nt: TGTGCCAGCAGCTCATACCGGGACAGCATTGATGGCTACACCTTC